This is a list of T cell receptor beta chains from one sample in a study of cytomegalovirus exposure and HLA in healthy donors. Assay used: immunoSEQ multiplex PCR; TCRdb lists only in-frame clones, some missing. The sample records under 150,000 clones, 70% to 85% being singletons. The sample was PBMCs. These receptors originate from a man aged 40-50 years in good health and CMV-seropositive. Each CDR3 is given with its conserved first and last residue. Each record gives: CDR3 length, clone size, D gene, J gene, V gene, CDR3 protein, CDR3 DNA. The D gene is left open where the match is weak. The size of a clone is reported for some rows only, either as once, few or many, or as a class for expanded clones.

length: 15; size: NA; D: TRBD1; J: TRBJ1-4; V: TRBV4-3; CDR3: CASSHAQGDLNRLFF; DNA: TGCGCCAGCAGCCATGCACAGGGGGATTTAAACAGACTGTTTTTT
length: 13; size: once; D: TRBD1; J: TRBJ1-6; V: TRBV5-5; CDR3: CASSFRGESPLHF; DNA: TGTGCCAGCAGCTTCAGGGGGGAGTCACCCCTCCACTTT
length: 13; size: NA; D: NA; J: TRBJ2-7; V: TRBV6-5; CDR3: CASSYGGSYEQYF; DNA: TGTGCCAGCAGTTACGGCGGGTCCTACGAGCAGTACTTC
length: 14; size: NA; D: NA; J: TRBJ2-7; V: TRBV6-4; CDR3: CASSEQEGPYEQYF; DNA: TGTGCCAGCAGTGAACAGGAGGGTCCCTACGAGCAGTACTTC
length: 16; size: NA; D: TRBD1; J: TRBJ1-2; V: TRBV5-1; CDR3: CASSPMGGQGRFSYTF; DNA: TGCGCCAGCAGCCCGATGGGCGGACAGGGAAGATTCAGCTACACCTTC
length: 15; size: NA; D: TRBD1; J: TRBJ2-5; V: TRBV30; CDR3: CARDSDRGAQETQYF; DNA: TGTGCCCGGGACAGTGACCGTGGGGCACAAGAGACCCAGTACTTC
length: 13; size: once; D: TRBD1; J: TRBJ2-7; V: TRBV6-1; CDR3: CASRLDRVGEQYF; DNA: TGTGCCAGCAGGCTGGACAGGGTTGGCGAGCAGTACTTC
length: 15; size: NA; D: NA; J: TRBJ2-3; V: TRBV7-6; CDR3: CASSFQILDTDTQYF; DNA: TGTGCCAGCAGCTTTCAGATCCTTGACACAGATACGCAGTATTTT
length: 11; size: NA; D: NA; J: TRBJ2-3; V: TRBV5-6; CDR3: CASRRDKKEYF; DNA: TGTGCCAGCAGACGGGACAAAAAGGAATATTTT
length: 13; size: NA; D: TRBD1; J: TRBJ1-2; V: TRBV5-1; CDR3: CASRPGQQNGYTF; DNA: TGCGCCAGCAGACCGGGACAGCAAAATGGCTACACCTTC
length: 16; size: NA; D: TRBD2; J: TRBJ2-3; V: TRBV5-1; CDR3: CASSAGLAVTADTQYF; DNA: TGCGCCAGCAGCGCCGGACTAGCGGTAACTGCAGATACGCAGTATTTT
length: 14; size: NA; D: TRBD1; J: TRBJ2-1; V: TRBV4-1; CDR3: CASRAQGAYNEQFF; DNA: TGCGCCAGCAGGGCACAGGGGGCCTACAATGAGCAGTTCTTC
length: 14; size: NA; D: NA; J: TRBJ2-3; V: TRBV4-1; CDR3: CASSQVEATDTQYF; DNA: TGCGCCAGCAGCCAAGTTGAGGCCACAGATACGCAGTATTTT
length: 12; size: NA; D: NA; J: TRBJ2-7; V: TRBV9; CDR3: CASSVSGDQQYF; DNA: TGTGCCAGCAGCGTCTCAGGGGATCAGCAGTACTTC
length: 13; size: NA; D: NA; J: TRBJ1-2; V: TRBV5-1; CDR3: CASSLGQYGGYTF; DNA: TGCGCCAGCAGCTTGGGACAGTACGGGGGCTACACCTTC
length: 17; size: NA; D: TRBD1; J: TRBJ1-3; V: TRBV5-6; CDR3: CASSLRQGHLSGNTIYF; DNA: TGTGCCAGCAGCTTAAGACAGGGGCATCTCTCTGGAAACACCATATATTTT
length: 15; size: NA; D: NA; J: TRBJ2-7; V: TRBV5-1; CDR3: CASSGSFESSYEQYF; DNA: TGCGCCAGCAGCGGGAGTTTCGAGAGCTCCTACGAGCAGTACTTC
length: 16; size: NA; D: TRBD2; J: TRBJ2-3; V: TRBV5-1; CDR3: CASSLLSGRSTDTQYF; DNA: TGCGCCAGCAGCTTGCTTAGCGGGAGATCCACAGATACGCAGTATTTT
length: 18; size: once; D: TRBD2; J: TRBJ2-2; V: TRBV6-1; CDR3: CASSDLVSSGSRTGELFF; DNA: TGTGCCAGCAGTGATCTAGTGTCTAGCGGGAGTCGAACCGGGGAGCTGTTTTTT
length: 16; size: NA; D: TRBD1; J: TRBJ1-1; V: TRBV15; CDR3: CATSRDGQGGRTEAFF; DNA: TGTGCCACCAGCAGAGATGGGCAGGGGGGACGCACTGAAGCTTTCTTT
length: 15; size: NA; D: TRBD2; J: TRBJ2-7; V: TRBV27; CDR3: CASSLNGLAGYEQYF; DNA: TGTGCCAGCAGTTTAAACGGACTAGCGGGATACGAGCAGTACTTC
length: 16; size: NA; D: TRBD1; J: TRBJ1-2; V: TRBV7-3; CDR3: CASSAATGHKGYGYTF; DNA: TGTGCCAGCAGCGCGGCGACAGGGCATAAGGGATATGGCTACACCTTC
length: 16; size: once; D: NA; J: TRBJ2-3; V: TRBV4-1; CDR3: CASSQGVSGNTDTQYF; DNA: TGCGCCAGCAGCCAAGGGGTTAGCGGAAACACAGATACGCAGTATTTT
length: 14; size: NA; D: NA; J: TRBJ1-1; V: TRBV14; CDR3: CASSRGHSNTEAFF; DNA: TGTGCCAGCAGCCGAGGACACTCGAACACTGAAGCTTTCTTT
length: 16; size: NA; D: NA; J: TRBJ1-3; V: TRBV27; CDR3: CASSLHREEAGNTIYF; DNA: TGTGCCAGCAGTTTACACAGGGAAGAGGCTGGAAACACCATATATTTT
length: 15; size: NA; D: NA; J: TRBJ2-5; V: TRBV5-6; CDR3: CASSGYRDFQETQYF; DNA: TGTGCCAGCAGCGGATACCGGGACTTCCAAGAGACCCAGTACTTC
length: 19; size: NA; D: NA; J: TRBJ2-3; V: TRBV14; CDR3: CASSQDSARRLPSTDTQYF; DNA: TGTGCCAGCAGCCAAGATAGCGCGAGAAGACTCCCTAGCACAGATACGCAGTATTTT
length: 15; size: NA; D: NA; J: TRBJ2-3; V: TRBV4-1; CDR3: CASSQYNRGTDTQYF; DNA: TGCGCCAGCAGCCAATATAACAGGGGCACAGATACGCAGTATTTT
length: 14; size: NA; D: NA; J: TRBJ1-4; V: TRBV7-3; CDR3: CASSLPGVDEKLFF; DNA: TGTGCCAGCAGCTTACCGGGTGTAGATGAAAAACTGTTTTTT
length: 14; size: NA; D: TRBD1; J: TRBJ2-3; V: TRBV29-1; CDR3: CSVGTGASTDTQYF; DNA: TGCAGCGTTGGGACAGGGGCCAGCACAGATACGCAGTATTTT
length: 14; size: NA; D: TRBD1; J: TRBJ2-7; V: TRBV6-6; CDR3: CASRPGQVTVEQYF; DNA: TGTGCCAGCAGGCCGGGACAGGTTACGGTCGAGCAGTACTTC
length: 15; size: NA; D: NA; J: TRBJ2-1; V: TRBV21-1; CDR3: CASSKGLAGDNEQFF; DNA: TGTGCCAGCAGCAAAGGGCTAGCGGGAGACAATGAGCAGTTCTTC
length: 13; size: NA; D: NA; J: TRBJ2-5; V: TRBV30; CDR3: CAWSPRARETQYF; DNA: TGTGCCTGGAGTCCCAGGGCGCGGGAGACCCAGTACTTC
length: 15; size: NA; D: TRBD2; J: TRBJ2-3; V: TRBV5-4; CDR3: CASSSTSGRADTQYF; DNA: TGTGCCAGCAGCTCGACTAGCGGGAGAGCAGATACGCAGTATTTT
length: 18; size: NA; D: TRBD2; J: TRBJ2-1; V: TRBV29-1; CDR3: CSVVGRLAGVRRPNEQFF; DNA: TGCAGCGTTGTGGGGAGACTAGCGGGAGTGCGAAGACCCAATGAGCAGTTCTTC
length: 15; size: NA; D: NA; J: TRBJ1-2; V: TRBV7-9; CDR3: CASSMTGKSNYGYTF; DNA: TGTGCCAGCAGCATGACCGGGAAATCTAACTATGGCTACACCTTC
length: 14; size: NA; D: TRBD1; J: TRBJ1-2; V: TRBV4-1; CDR3: CASSPGQDNYGYTF; DNA: TGCGCCAGCAGCCCGGGACAGGATAACTATGGCTACACCTTC
length: 15; size: few; D: TRBD2; J: TRBJ2-1; V: TRBV28; CDR3: CASSPGLAGYNEQFF; DNA: TGTGCCAGCAGTCCAGGACTAGCGGGTTACAATGAGCAGTTCTTC